Listed here are 7 T cell receptor beta chains from one sample, sequenced in a study of T cell changes during pregnancy in multiple sclerosis. Sequencing used immunoSEQ multiplex PCR; TCRdb keeps in-frame clones, though not all of them. The sample lists about 74,000 clones, approximately 91% occurring once. The sample consisted of peripheral blood, taken in the third trimester of pregnancy. These TCRs come from a female donor with multiple sclerosis, enrolled in a pregnancy study.

This chain connects TRBV11-1 to TRBJ2-7; possibly TRBD1 for D (5 bases). This CDR3 region has 14 residues. V was trimmed by 4 bases and J by 0 bases, leaving 10 bases between them. CDR1 SGHAT and CDR2 FQDESV come from the germline V gene (reference sequence). The CDR3 loop reads CASSSRQLSYEQYF. The CDR3 DNA sequence: TGTGCCAGCAGCTCACGACAGCTCTCCTACGAGCAGTACTTC.

This chain joins TRBV5-1 and TRBJ2-2; D unresolved. The CDR3 runs to 13 residues. Per germline, CDR1 SGHRS and CDR2 YFSETQ. Trimming took 2 bases from V and 3 from J, leaving 5 bases between them. CDR3 region: CASSFSYTGELFF. The DNA for the CDR3 is TGCGCCAGCAGCTTCAGTTACACCGGGGAGCTGTTTTTT. The variable domain in full, completed from reference TRBV5-1 and TRBJ2-2, reads KAGVTQTPRYLIKTRGQQVTLSCSPISGHRSVSWYQQTPGQGLQFLFEYFSETQRNKGNFPGRFSGRQFSNSRSEMNVSTLELGDSALYLCASSFSYTGELFFGEGSRLTVL.

The chain uses TRBV10-3 and TRBJ1-2, with 7 bases matching TRBD1. V trimming: 10 bases; J trimming: 6 bases; junction bases outside the gene matches: 5. Per germline, CDR1 ENHRY and CDR2 SYGVKD. The CDR3 consists of 11 residues. In DNA form, the CDR3 reads TGTGCCACCGGACAGGAGGATGGCTACACCTTC. Translating it yields CATGQEDGYTF.

The genes are TRBV4-1 and TRBJ2-7, with D maybe TRBD2 (6 bases). Germline CDR1 MGHRA, CDR2 YSYEKL. Trimming left V 2 bases short and J 3 bases short, with 11 bases between. The CDR3 runs 14 residues. The CDR3 protein is CASSQRTTNYEQYF. CDR3 nucleotide sequence: TGCGCCAGCAGCCAAAGGACTACCAACTACGAGCAGTACTTC.

This chain links TRBV7-2 with TRBJ2-4; D uncertain. V shed 1 base and J shed 3 bases, with 10 bases lying between them. CDR3 length: 15 amino acids. Germline values: CDR1 SGHTA, CDR2 FQGNSA. CDR3 loop: CASSLGLRNKNIQYF. The CDR3 DNA reads as TGTGCCAGCAGCTTAGGGCTCCGTAACAAAAACATTCAGTACTTC. The full variable domain, completed using reference TRBV7-2 and TRBJ2-4, is GAGVSQSPSNKVTEKGKDVELRCDPISGHTALYWYRQSLGQGLEFLIYFQGNSAPDKSGLPSDRFSAERTGGSVSTLTIQRTQQEDSAVYLCASSLGLRNKNIQYFGAGTRLSVL.

The J gene is TRBJ2-5, the V gene TRBV7-3; 7 nucleotides agree with TRBD1. V trimming: 5 bases; J trimming: 2 bases; junction bases outside the gene matches: 5. CDR1 is SGHTA, CDR2 FQGTGA, per germline. The length of the CDR3 is 14 residues. The CDR3 here is CASSPNRGQETQYF. The DNA for the CDR3 is TGTGCCAGCAGCCCCAACAGGGGACAAGAGACCCAGTACTTC.

This sequence joins TRBV18 and TRBJ2-1, with D perhaps matching TRBD2 (6 bases). This CDR3 has 15 residues. V gave up 3 bases and J gave up 9 bases, with 18 bases separating them. CDR1 is KGHSH, CDR2 LQKENI, per germline. The chain's CDR3 is CASSPLGLPSGEQFF. The CDR3 DNA sequence: TGTGCCAGCTCACCCCTGGGACTGCCTTCGGGTGAGCAGTTCTTC.